This TCR beta chain was sequenced for a study of shared clonotypes between healthy human individuals. Assay execution proceeded at the deep level. On sorted subsets, replicate PCRs used 200 to 250 ng DNA, or tens of thousands of T cell genomes. Measured with immunoSEQ multiplex PCR; TCRdb has only the in-frame clones, and not every one. Seen here are 2,500,000 or so clones, around 92% observed once, and the top ten hold around 0.38%. Study-wide points: Clonotypes shared by all four donors outscored non-shared clonotypes in generation probability.

In regard to this clone: Its specificity is unknown.

The donors were all Caucasian adults (living in Nashville, Tennessee). CDR1 is SGHDT and CDR2 is YYEEEE in the germline V gene. This CDR3 region has 16 residues. V trimming: 4 bases; J trimming: 5 bases; junction bases outside the gene matches: 14. The TCR was taken from a man aged 18-30 years in good health. Some clones in this sample may be carry-over from other donors' samples. The rearrangement links TRBV5-6 to TRBJ2-5, with 7 bases that match TRBD1. Sample: naive CD4+ T cells from PBMCs. Subset noted: CD45RA+ positively selected. CDR3 sequence (DNA): TGTGCCAGCAGCGGCCCGCTAGGGACAGCCGGGGAGACCCAGTACTTC. It codes for CASSGPLGTAGETQYF.